This T cell receptor (beta chain) was captured in a study of T cells in localized non-small cell lung cancer (dated by TCRdb to the early 2020s). For the wider study: Comparing tumors with uninvolved tumor-adjacent lungs, the study looked at the T cell repertoires of over 200 patients with early-stage NSCLC. A mean age of roughly 66 years was recorded for the NSCLC patients, of whom roughly 130 were male and about 100 were female. The cohort comprised roughly 230 treatment-naïve NSCLC patients with resected, localized lung tumors.

The immunoSEQ Assay was used to sequence TCR beta CDR3 regions from DNA. Per the source publication's procedure: T cell density was computed as TCR beta template counts normalized to usable DNA estimated by amplifying housekeeping genes. Using the preseqR package, richness was estimated by extrapolating to 120,000 templates for tissue samples and 400,000 templates for PBMC samples. Clonality was calculated as one minus Pielou's evenness. Tissue-enriched TCRs were identified by differential abundance testing using productive amino-acid clonotypes, minimum total count 5 and alpha 0.1. The Jaccard Index and the Morisita Overlap Index were used to measure repertoire overlap between compartments. GLIPH grouped TCR beta CDR3s together with public tetramer-defined viral CDR3s, and a viral motif had to include at least three viral sequences and also show V-gene enrichment. The clones in this table, taken by TCRdb from immuneACCESS, are in-frame only. Not every clone is retained; where verified, under half of the shortfall comes from an unresolved V gene, and the cause of the rest is unknown. The V and J calls and clone size come from that table; D and trimming were worked out from the DNA. The sample profile shows over 25,000 clones; 91% of them were found once. The ten largest clones take up approximately 6% of the sample.

As concerns this clone: It has no known antigen specificity. No qualities accompany the bases; no much larger clone lies one base away.

At diagnosis, peripheral blood, uninvolved tumor-adjacent lung and tumor were collected and stored as a combination of fresh-frozen and FFPE material. For TCR repertoire profiling, blood samples were analyzed as peripheral blood mononuclear cells. Paper-wide results and their limitations: Of the top 100 tumor clones, a median of approximately 60 were detected in paired uninvolved adjacent lung; roughly 29 were also among that lung's top 100. Because of the exploratory design, TCR variables were selected using unadjusted p-values without false-discovery rate correction. Because multi-region tumor sequencing was not performed, intratumor heterogeneity could not be ruled out. Higher blood T cell density associated with longer overall survival, while higher adjacent-lung clonality associated with shorter survival. Uninvolved tumor-adjacent lung showed the highest T cell clonality, higher than tumor, which suggests more focused antigenic responses in the adjacent lung.

The CDR3 runs 17 amino acids, cysteine and phenylalanine included. Only CDR3 DNA remains: 51 bases, in frame from the first base. The germline V gene sets CDR1 to KGHSH and CDR2 to LQKENI. V is reduced by 0 bases and J by 3 bases, leaving a spacing of 17 bases between them. The source of this sequence is a man aged 40-75 years with stage II lung adenocarcinoma. The sequencing used PBMCs, collected before any cancer treatment. Recombination linked TRBV18 to TRBJ1-1; TRBD1 is possibly the D segment (5 matching bases). The nucleotide sequence reads TGTGCCAGCTCACCACCATTCCGGGGGGGGGAGTACACTGAAGCTTTCTTT. This gives the protein CASSPPFRGGEYTEAFF.